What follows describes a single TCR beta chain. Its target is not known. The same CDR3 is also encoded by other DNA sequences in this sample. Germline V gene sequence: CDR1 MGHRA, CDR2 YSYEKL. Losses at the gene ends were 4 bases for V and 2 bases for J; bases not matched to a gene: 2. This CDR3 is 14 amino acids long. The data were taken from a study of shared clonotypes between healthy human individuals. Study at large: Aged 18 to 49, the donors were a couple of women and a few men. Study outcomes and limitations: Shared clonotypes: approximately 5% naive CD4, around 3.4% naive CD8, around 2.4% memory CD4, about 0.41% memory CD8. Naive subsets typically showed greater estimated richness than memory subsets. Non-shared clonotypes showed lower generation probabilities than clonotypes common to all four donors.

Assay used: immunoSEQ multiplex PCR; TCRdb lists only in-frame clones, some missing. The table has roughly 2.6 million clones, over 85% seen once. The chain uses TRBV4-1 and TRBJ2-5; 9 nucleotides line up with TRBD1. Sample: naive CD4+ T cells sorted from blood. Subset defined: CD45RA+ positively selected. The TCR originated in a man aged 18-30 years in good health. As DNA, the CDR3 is TGCGCCAGCAGCCTGGGACAGGGTCAAGAGACCCAGTACTTC. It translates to CASSLGQGQETQYF.